Listed below are T cell receptor beta chains from one sample, sequenced in a study of cytotoxic CD8 clonotypes in ibrutinib-treated CLL. Data came from immunoSEQ multiplex PCR; TCRdb stores just in-frame clones and leaves some out. The sample lists 30,000 or so clones; 62% were seen once. The sequenced sample was PBMCs, obtained before ibrutinib treatment. These receptors came from a human donor with chronic lymphocytic leukemia. Each CDR3 is given without its conserved first and last residue. The size of a clone is reported for some rows only, either as once, few or many, or as a class for expanded clones.

>TRBV7-2|-
ASSTGWETQY
>TRBV4-1|medium-sized
ASSLWTGNNSPLH
>TRBV6-1|-
ASSRTGTGYEQY
>TRBV9|-
ASSVVDIEAEQF
>TRBV7-8|-
ASRTGQGGIGELF
>TRBV5-1|-
ASSLRLAGDNTGELF
>TRBV27|few
ASSYAFGRPNTEAF
>TRBV6-1|-
ASSINRGFYEQY
>TRBV5-4|-
ASSQLPGQGGGYT
>TRBV6-5|-
ASSRRGREQPQH
>TRBV6-5|-
ASSLGSGTYEQY
>TRBV27|-
ASSLSAWNTEAF
>TRBV5-1|-
ASSLEGLAGAQETQY
>TRBV11-3|-
ASSSFEGGAEQF
>TRBV27|-
ASSPGTSGRNTQY
>TRBV11-2|-
ASSRDINLVSQY
>TRBV2|-
ASSFGLNEKLF
>TRBV7-8|few
ASSLLEGKNIQY
>TRBV27|-
ASSAQTSGRVYEQY
>TRBV7-9|-
ASSFQRDPRQF
>TRBV2|-
ASSAPGRTAYEQY
>TRBV5-4|-
ASSLDSLLSGELF
>TRBV29-1|-
SVRLGGTGELF
>TRBV5-1|-
ASSSGQGNYGYT
>TRBV6-1|few
ASNSGYGYT
>TRBV5-1|-
ASSLAVGPYYNEQF
>TRBV11-2|-
ASSPLNEQY
>TRBV5-8|-
ASSGISTDTQY
>TRBV5-1|-
ASSLAGNGVGEQY
>TRBV27|-
ASSPGPTGQPQH
>TRBV21-1|-
ASSKKRSGTGVIVSNQPQH
>TRBV27|-
ASSFGPPGQGGQPQH
>TRBV2|-
ASSEGLGQGAYEQY
>TRBV7-6|-
ASSLAGGGWEKLF
>TRBV4-2|-
ASSHPGKHEQY
>TRBV29-1|-
SGNRYNEQF
>TRBV6-1|-
ASSEPWGEQPQH
>TRBV7-9|-
ASSYWRMNTEAF
>TRBV30|few
AWSGETQY
>TRBV5-1|few
ASSRRY
>TRBV13|-
ASSLALVGSTEAF
>TRBV11-2|once
ASSPGLSTDTQY
>TRBV6-5|few
ASSAWTLSGNTIY
>TRBV10-3|-
AISGGQGDLQNEQY
>TRBV29-1|once
SVAWQGGAYEQY
>TRBV28|few
ASSYGHPANEQY
>TRBV9|-
ASSVVDGNTEAF
>TRBV11-2|-
ASSLGTVGGYT
>TRBV18|once
ASSPPGQGYNEQF
>TRBV6-1|-
ASDALHTQY
>TRBV4-1|-
ASSQPTGRGHEKLF
>TRBV4-2|-
ASSQGGGAGWQY
>TRBV21-1|few
ASIPTSKILEQY
>TRBV30|few
AWSPGGEFQPQH
>TRBV5-1|-
ASSTPGQGGRGYT
>TRBV2|few
ASSEGIGRETQY
>TRBV19|medium-sized
ATYHQQAVYGYT
>TRBV18|few
ASSPPGKPYEQY
>TRBV6-1|-
ASSEYGTGSYEQY
>TRBV9|-
ASSHPTSDTQY